These T cell receptor beta chains were read from a single sample in a study of shared clonotypes between healthy human individuals. Using immunoSEQ multiplex PCR, the repertoire was profiled, and TCRdb retains in-frame clones only, with some absent. The sample has 2 million to 2.5 million clones; roughly 95% are singletons. Specimen: naive CD4+ T cells sorted from blood. The origin of the receptors is a man younger than 35 in good health. Each CDR3 is given with its conserved first and last residue. Each record gives: D gene, clone size, V gene, CDR3 length, J gene, CDR3 protein, CDR3 DNA. The D gene is left open where the match is weak. Clone size is not always given. Where it is, it says once, few, many or a class for expanded clones.

.	.	TRBV6-6	15	TRBJ1-2	CASSSSRASLGGYTF	TGTGCCAGCAGTTCCTCCAGGGCCTCGTTGGGAGGCTACACCTTC
.	.	TRBV19	15	TRBJ1-1	CASRLDSLGSTEAFF	TGTGCCAGTAGGTTAGACAGCCTCGGCAGTACTGAAGCTTTCTTT
.	.	TRBV7-2	14	TRBJ2-7	CASSLAGVLYEQYF	TGTGCCAGCAGCTTAGCGGGAGTACTCTACGAGCAGTACTTC
TRBD2	once	TRBV2	15	TRBJ2-7	CASSEEGTSGVRQYF	TGTGCCAGCAGTGAAGAAGGGACTAGCGGGGTTAGGCAGTACTTC
TRBD1	.	TRBV5-6	14	TRBJ1-2	CASSPPGGGYGYTF	TGTGCCAGCAGCCCCCCAGGGGGTGGATATGGCTACACCTTC
.	.	TRBV6-1	15	TRBJ1-6	CASSEANLRDSPLHF	TGTGCCAGCAGTGAAGCGAATTTAAGGGATTCACCCCTCCACTTT
TRBD2	.	TRBV5-6	14	TRBJ2-7	CASSLYLAVTPGYF	TGTGCCAGCAGCTTGTATCTAGCGGTCACCCCCGGGTACTTC
.	.	TRBV15	15	TRBJ1-5	CATSRADLSNQPQHF	TGTGCCACCAGCAGAGCCGACCTTAGCAATCAGCCCCAGCATTTT
.	.	TRBV2	11	TRBJ2-5	CASNRDETQYF	TGTGCCAGCAACAGGGACGAGACCCAGTACTTC
.	once	TRBV7-9	12	TRBJ1-3	CASPPEGNTIYF	TGTGCCAGCCCCCCCGAAGGAAACACCATATATTTT
.	.	TRBV4-3	14	TRBJ2-7	CASSQGRTAYEQYF	TGCGCCAGCAGCCAGGGTAGGACTGCCTACGAGCAGTACTTC
TRBD1	.	TRBV15	15	TRBJ1-6	CATSSKTGSGSPLHF	TGTGCCACCAGCTCCAAGACAGGGTCGGGTTCACCCCTCCACTTT
TRBD2	.	TRBV6-7	12	TRBJ2-7	CASRGAGGEQYF	TGTGCCAGCAGGGGAGCGGGAGGCGAGCAGTACTTC
TRBD1	once	TRBV6-5	15	TRBJ2-7	CASSYSPGQSYEQYF	TGTGCCAGCAGTTACTCACCGGGACAGTCCTACGAGCAGTACTTC
.	.	TRBV5-1	14	TRBJ1-2	CASSLSVSDYGYTF	TGCGCCAGCAGCTTGTCGGTTAGCGACTATGGCTACACCTTC
.	once	TRBV18	13	TRBJ2-4	CASSPPNDISQYF	TGTGCCAGCTCACCACCGAACGACATTAGTCAGTACTTC
TRBD2	once	TRBV7-2	15	TRBJ2-3	CASSSGLAGSDTQYF	TGTGCCAGCAGCTCTGGACTAGCGGGTTCAGATACGCAGTATTTT
TRBD2	.	TRBV5-1	14	TRBJ2-7	CASSPGGLSYEQYF	TGCGCCAGCAGCCCGGGGGGTTTGTCCTACGAGCAGTACTTC
.	.	TRBV18	15	TRBJ2-7	CASSPKDPGSYEQYF	TGTGCCAGCTCACCTAAGGACCCTGGCTCCTACGAGCAGTACTTC
.	.	TRBV6-5	15	TRBJ2-5	CASRTGTKIPTTEYF	TGTGCCAGCAGAACTGGGACCAAGATCCCAACTACCGAGTACTTC
TRBD2	.	TRBV9	15	TRBJ2-3	CASSVLSSGPDTQYF	TGTGCCAGCAGCGTATTGTCTAGCGGACCAGATACGCAGTATTTT
TRBD1	.	TRBV10-3	15	TRBJ1-5	CAISDGQGAGQPQHF	TGTGCCATCAGTGACGGACAGGGGGCAGGACAGCCCCAGCATTTT
.	.	TRBV7-2	16	TRBJ1-2	CASSPPRVGPPNGYTF	TGTGCCAGCAGCCCCCCCAGGGTCGGGCCGCCCAATGGCTACACCTTC
TRBD1	.	TRBV2	14	TRBJ1-3	CASSVTGVGNTIYF	TGTGCCAGCAGTGTCACAGGGGTCGGAAACACCATATATTTT
.	.	TRBV4-3	15	TRBJ1-5	CASSPGLDPYQPQHF	TGCGCCAGCAGCCCAGGGTTAGACCCATATCAGCCCCAGCATTTT
.	.	TRBV6-5	12	TRBJ2-7	CASSPGSYEQYF	TGTGCCAGCAGTCCGGGCTCCTACGAGCAGTACTTC
.	.	TRBV5-1	15	TRBJ2-2	CASSLNGANTGELFF	TGCGCCAGCAGCCTAAACGGAGCGAACACCGGGGAGCTGTTTTTT
TRBD1	.	TRBV10-1	15	TRBJ2-2	CASSQDRGGTGELFF	TGCGCCAGCAGTCAAGACAGGGGAGGCACCGGGGAGCTGTTTTTT
.	.	TRBV25-1	13	TRBJ1-2	CASSAQTNYGYTF	TGTGCCAGCAGTGCTCAGACTAACTATGGCTACACCTTC
.	.	TRBV28	14	TRBJ1-2	CASSFFGHYYGYTF	TGTGCCAGCAGTTTTTTTGGACACTACTATGGCTACACCTTC
.	once	TRBV5-1	13	TRBJ1-2	CASSLDPAGGYTF	TGCGCCAGCAGCTTGGACCCCGCGGGAGGCTACACCTTC
.	.	TRBV10-3	15	TRBJ1-2	CAISSEGREILGYTF	TGTGCCATCAGTTCCGAGGGACGGGAGATCCTTGGCTACACCTTC
.	.	TRBV2	10	TRBJ1-2	CASSNYGYTF	TGTGCCAGCAGCAACTATGGCTACACCTTC
TRBD1	.	TRBV6-1	13	TRBJ1-5	CASSTTGNQPQHF	TGTGCCAGCAGCACGACAGGGAATCAGCCCCAGCATTTT
TRBD2	.	TRBV10-1	15	TRBJ2-2	CASSAEAGYTGELFF	TGCGCCAGCAGTGCTGAAGCGGGATACACCGGGGAGCTGTTTTTT
.	.	TRBV6-4	15	TRBJ1-4	CASRSTPATNEKLFF	TGTGCCAGCAGATCGACACCTGCAACTAATGAAAAACTGTTTTTT
TRBD1	once	TRBV14	15	TRBJ1-4	CASSIQDRGEGKLFF	TGTGCCAGCAGCATTCAAGACAGGGGTGAAGGAAAACTGTTTTTT
.	.	TRBV11-2	14	TRBJ1-3	CASSPRGSGNTIYF	TGTGCCAGCAGCCCACGGGGGAGTGGAAACACCATATATTTT
.	.	TRBV9	14	TRBJ1-6	CASSVDSYYSPLHF	TGTGCCAGCAGCGTAGACAGTTACTATTCACCCCTCCACTTT
.	.	TRBV5-1	15	TRBJ2-6	CASSANRAGANVLTF	TGCGCCAGCAGCGCCAACAGGGCCGGGGCCAACGTCCTGACTTTC
TRBD2	.	TRBV25-1	17	TRBJ2-2	CASSEYRASGQTGELFF	TGTGCCAGCAGTGAATATAGGGCTAGCGGACAAACCGGGGAGCTGTTTTTT
.	.	TRBV9	16	TRBJ1-2	CASSVAAEGSRYGYTF	TGTGCCAGCAGCGTAGCGGCGGAGGGGAGTCGTTATGGCTACACCTTC
TRBD2	.	TRBV5-8	13	TRBJ2-7	CASSFIAGGEQYF	TGTGCCAGCAGCTTCATAGCGGGAGGCGAGCAGTACTTC
.	.	TRBV7-9	12	TRBJ2-5	CASRSNVGTQYF	TGTGCCAGCAGGAGTAATGTCGGGACCCAGTACTTC
.	.	TRBV7-9	16	TRBJ2-2	CASSLDAPVITGELFF	TGTGCCAGCAGCTTAGACGCCCCGGTCATAACCGGGGAGCTGTTTTTT